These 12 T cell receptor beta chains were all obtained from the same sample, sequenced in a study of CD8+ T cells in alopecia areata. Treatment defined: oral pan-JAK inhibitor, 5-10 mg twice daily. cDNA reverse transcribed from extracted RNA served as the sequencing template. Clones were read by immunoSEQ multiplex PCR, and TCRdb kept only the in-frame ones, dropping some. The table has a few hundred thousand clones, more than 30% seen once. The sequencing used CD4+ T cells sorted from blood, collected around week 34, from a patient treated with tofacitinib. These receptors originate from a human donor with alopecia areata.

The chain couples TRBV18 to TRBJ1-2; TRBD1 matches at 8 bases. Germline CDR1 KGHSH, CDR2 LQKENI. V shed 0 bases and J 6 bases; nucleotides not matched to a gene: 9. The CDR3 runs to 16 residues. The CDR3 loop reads CASSPPLGQGRDGYTF. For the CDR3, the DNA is TGTGCCAGCTCACCACCCCTTGGACAGGGTCGGGATGGCTACACCTTC.

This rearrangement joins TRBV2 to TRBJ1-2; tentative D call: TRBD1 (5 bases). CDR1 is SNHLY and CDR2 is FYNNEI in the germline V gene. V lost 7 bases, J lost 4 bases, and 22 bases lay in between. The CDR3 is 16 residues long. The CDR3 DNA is TGTGCCAGCAATGGAGGGGAACGCCAGGGCCCCTATGGCTACACCTTC. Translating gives CASNGGERQGPYGYTF.

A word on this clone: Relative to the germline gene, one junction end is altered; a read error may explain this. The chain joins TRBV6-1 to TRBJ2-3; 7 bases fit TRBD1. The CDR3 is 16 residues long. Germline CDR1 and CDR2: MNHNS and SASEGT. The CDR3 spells CAISEVSRGSTDTQYF. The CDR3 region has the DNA TGTGCCATCAGTGAGGTTTCCAGGGGGAGCACAGATACGCAGTATTTT.

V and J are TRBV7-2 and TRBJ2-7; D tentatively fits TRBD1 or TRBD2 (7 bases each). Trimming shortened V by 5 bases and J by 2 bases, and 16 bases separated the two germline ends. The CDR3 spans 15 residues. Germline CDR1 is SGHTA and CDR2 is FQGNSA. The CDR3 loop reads CASSKGGTAAYEQYF. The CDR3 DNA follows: TGTGCCAGCAGCAAGGGGGGGACAGCCGCCTACGAGCAGTACTTC.

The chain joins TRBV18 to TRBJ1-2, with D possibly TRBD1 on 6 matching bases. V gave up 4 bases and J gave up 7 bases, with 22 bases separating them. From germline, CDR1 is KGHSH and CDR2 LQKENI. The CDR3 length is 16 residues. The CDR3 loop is CASSHGPNRARGGYTF. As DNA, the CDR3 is TGTGCCAGCTCACACGGGCCGAACAGGGCCAGAGGTGGCTACACCTTC.

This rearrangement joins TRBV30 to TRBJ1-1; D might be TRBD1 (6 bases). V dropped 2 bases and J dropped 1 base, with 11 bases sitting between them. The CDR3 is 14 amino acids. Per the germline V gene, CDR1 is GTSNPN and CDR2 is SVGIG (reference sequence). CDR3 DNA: TGTGCCTGGAGTACCGGACAGTCGAACACTGAAGCTTTCTTT. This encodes CAWSTGQSNTEAFF.

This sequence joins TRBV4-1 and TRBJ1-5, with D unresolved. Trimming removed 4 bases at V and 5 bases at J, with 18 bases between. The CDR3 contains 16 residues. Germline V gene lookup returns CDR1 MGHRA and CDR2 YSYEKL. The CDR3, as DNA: TGCGCCAGCAGCCCCTCCCTGGCGGGCTGGGATCAGCCCCAGCATTTT. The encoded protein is CASSPSLAGWDQPQHF.

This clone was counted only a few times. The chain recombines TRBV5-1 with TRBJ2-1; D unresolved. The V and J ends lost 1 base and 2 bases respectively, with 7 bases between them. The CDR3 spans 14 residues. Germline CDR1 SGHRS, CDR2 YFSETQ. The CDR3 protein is CASSLRATYNEQFF. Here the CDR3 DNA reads TGCGCCAGCAGCTTGCGGGCCACCTACAATGAGCAGTTCTTC.

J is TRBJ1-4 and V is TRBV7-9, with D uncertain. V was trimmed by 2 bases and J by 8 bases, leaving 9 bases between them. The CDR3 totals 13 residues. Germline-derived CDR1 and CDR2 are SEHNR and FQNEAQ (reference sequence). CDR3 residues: CASSLTGNEKLFF. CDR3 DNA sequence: TGTGCCAGCAGCTTAACGGGCAACGAAAAACTGTTTTTT.

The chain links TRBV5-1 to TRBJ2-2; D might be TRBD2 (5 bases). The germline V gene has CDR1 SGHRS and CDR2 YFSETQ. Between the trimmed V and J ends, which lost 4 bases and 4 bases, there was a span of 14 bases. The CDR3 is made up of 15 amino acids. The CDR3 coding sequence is TGCGCCAGCAGCGCCAGTTGGCGGGTCACCGGGGAGCTGTTTTTT. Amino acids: CASSASWRVTGELFF.

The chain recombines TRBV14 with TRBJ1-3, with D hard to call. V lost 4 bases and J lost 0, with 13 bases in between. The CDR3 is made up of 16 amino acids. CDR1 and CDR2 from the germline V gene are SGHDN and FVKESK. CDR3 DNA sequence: TGTGCCAGCAGCCCAACCGTCTTCGTCTCTGGAAACACCATATATTTT. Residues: CASSPTVFVSGNTIYF.

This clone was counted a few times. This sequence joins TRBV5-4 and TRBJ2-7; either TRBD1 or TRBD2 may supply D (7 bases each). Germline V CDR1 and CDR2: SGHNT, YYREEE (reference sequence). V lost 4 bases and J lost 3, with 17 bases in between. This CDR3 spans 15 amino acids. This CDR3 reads CASSPQGGGGYEQYF. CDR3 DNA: TGTGCCAGCAGCCCCCAGGGAGGGGGCGGCTACGAGCAGTACTTC.